A selection of T cell receptor beta chains follows, all from one sample in a study of blood T cell repertoires in COVID-19. Sequencing used immunoSEQ multiplex PCR; TCRdb keeps in-frame clones, though not all of them. Seen here are some 210,000 clones, roughly four fifths observed once, and the top ten hold about a tenth. The sample taken for sequencing was PBMCs or T cells enriched from blood (not recorded which). Source of these receptors: a man in his forties who had recovered from COVID-19. Both conserved end residues are part of each CDR3. D genes are given only for firm matches. Expanded clones get a size class; other rows say once, few or many, or leave the size out.

TRBV7-9	TRBJ2-1	18	-	-	CASSSPTGKGSGYNEQFF	TGTGCCAGCAGCTCGCCTACAGGGAAGGGAAGTGGGTACAATGAGCAGTTCTTC
TRBV4-1	TRBJ1-3	18	-	-	CASSQRRDLGASGNTIYF	TGCGCCAGCAGCCAAAGGCGGGATCTTGGTGCTTCTGGAAACACCATATATTTT
TRBV27	TRBJ1-4	15	-	TRBD1	CASSPQDRSNEKLFF	TGTGCCAGCAGTCCACAGGACAGGTCGAATGAAAAACTGTTTTTT
TRBV5-1	TRBJ1-1	16	few	TRBD1	CASSFRTGEGGTEAFF	TGCGCCAGCAGCTTCAGGACAGGGGAAGGGGGCACTGAAGCTTTCTTT
TRBV2	TRBJ1-2	13	-	TRBD1	CASSEQGVGGYTF	TGTGCCAGCAGTGAACAGGGGGTCGGTGGCTACACCTTC
TRBV9	TRBJ2-3	16	-	-	CASSPWSGTSTDTQYF	TGTGCCAGCAGCCCCTGGTCGGGGACTAGCACAGATACGCAGTATTTT
TRBV9	TRBJ2-7	15	-	-	CASSVAGGISYEQYF	TGTGCCAGCAGCGTAGCCGGCGGAATCTCCTACGAGCAGTACTTC
TRBV7-3	TRBJ1-2	14	-	TRBD1	CASTNLGQGYGYTF	TGTGCCAGCACCAACTTGGGACAGGGCTATGGCTACACCTTC
TRBV3-1/TRBV3-2	TRBJ1-5	16	-	-	CASSQGSGLSNQPQHF	TGTGCCAGCAGCCAAGGCTCAGGGCTAAGCAATCAGCCCCAGCATTTT
TRBV11-3	TRBJ2-1	15	-	TRBD2	CASSSRLAVNNEQFF	TGTGCCAGCAGCTCCCGACTAGCGGTTAACAATGAGCAGTTCTTC
TRBV7-9	TRBJ2-4	15	-	-	CASSFPPVAKNIQYF	TGTGCCAGCAGCTTCCCCCCTGTAGCCAAAAACATTCAGTACTTC
TRBV21-1	TRBJ1-5	17	-	-	CASSSGQGLVSNQPQHF	TGTGCCAGCAGCTCGGGACAGGGGTTAGTAAGCAATCAGCCCCAGCATTTT
TRBV7-9	TRBJ2-6	16	-	TRBD1	CASSRDRASGANVLTF	TGTGCCAGCAGCCGGGACAGGGCCTCTGGGGCCAACGTCCTGACTTTC
TRBV11-2	TRBJ2-3	14	-	-	CASSLYAGTDTQYF	TGTGCCAGCAGCTTATACGCGGGGACAGATACGCAGTATTTT
TRBV24-1	TRBJ2-5	14	-	-	CATSDLGQQETQYF	TGTGCCACCAGTGATTTAGGACAGCAAGAGACCCAGTACTTC
TRBV9	TRBJ2-5	16	-	-	CASSVGNRGGQETQYF	TGTGCCAGCAGCGTAGGCAACAGGGGAGGTCAAGAGACCCAGTACTTC
TRBV27	TRBJ1-2	16	-	TRBD1	CASSFTGTGVPWGYTF	TGTGCCAGCAGTTTTACCGGGACAGGGGTCCCATGGGGCTACACCTTC
TRBV18	TRBJ1-2	17	-	TRBD1	CASSSNIGDRATYGYTF	TGTGCCAGCTCAAGCAACATCGGGGACAGAGCAACCTATGGCTACACCTTC
TRBV12-5	TRBJ1-6	18	-	TRBD1	CASGGYLQGQGYNSPLHF	TGTGCTAGTGGCGGATACTTACAGGGGCAGGGGTATAATTCACCCCTCCACTTT
TRBV18	TRBJ1-2	16	-	-	CASSPNGDRANYGYTF	TGTGCCAGCTCACCGAACGGTGACAGAGCCAACTATGGCTACACCTTC
TRBV11-2	TRBJ2-2	18	-	TRBD2	CASSLRISGGARSGELFF	TGTGCCAGCAGCCTCCGTATTAGCGGGGGGGCCCGTAGCGGGGAGCTGTTTTTT
TRBV29-1	TRBJ2-1	12	-	-	CSSHRAGNEQFF	TGCAGCTCACACAGGGCAGGGAATGAGCAGTTCTTC
TRBV5-1	TRBJ1-2	12	-	TRBD1	CASSRDRDGYTF	TGCGCCAGCAGTCGGGACAGGGATGGCTACACCTTC
TRBV14	TRBJ1-3	10	-	-	CASSPDTIYF	TGTGCCAGCAGCCCAGACACCATATATTTT
TRBV5-1	TRBJ1-6	13	-	TRBD1	CASARDRNSPLHF	TGCGCCAGCGCCCGGGACAGAAATTCACCCCTCCACTTT
TRBV7-9	TRBJ2-7	15	-	TRBD2	CASSRLAGGWNEQYF	TGTGCCAGCAGCCGACTAGCGGGGGGTTGGAACGAGCAGTACTTC
TRBV6-6	TRBJ2-2	17	few	TRBD2	CASSQTLAGANTGELFF	TGTGCCAGCAGTCAGACCTTAGCGGGAGCGAACACCGGGGAGCTGTTTTTT
TRBV7-2	TRBJ2-7	12	-	TRBD1	CASSLDRGVKYF	TGTGCCAGCAGCTTAGACAGGGGGGTAAAGTACTTC
TRBV2	TRBJ1-1	13	-	-	CASTQEGTTEAFF	TGTGCCAGCACCCAAGAGGGTACCACTGAAGCTTTCTTT
TRBV2	TRBJ1-6	15	-	TRBD1	CASSGDRGTNSPLHF	TGTGCCAGCAGCGGGGACAGGGGGACGAATTCACCCCTCCACTTT
TRBV7-9	TRBJ2-1	16	-	-	CASSLPLDFTIDEQFF	TGTGCCAGCAGCCTCCCGCTAGATTTTACTATCGATGAGCAGTTCTTC
TRBV5-1	TRBJ1-2	14	-	-	CASSPRPRDYGYTF	TGCGCCAGCAGCCCCCGCCCTCGCGACTATGGCTACACCTTC
TRBV12-3/TRBV12-4	TRBJ2-1	13	-	TRBD2	CASRQPGLGEQFF	TGTGCCAGCAGACAACCGGGACTAGGTGAGCAGTTCTTC
TRBV30	TRBJ1-1	11	many	-	CAWSSGGEAFF	TGTGCCTGGTCTTCGGGGGGCGAAGCTTTCTTT
TRBV11-2	TRBJ2-7	12	-	-	CASGRTTGEQYF	TGTGCCAGCGGCAGGACTACGGGCGAGCAGTACTTC
TRBV19	TRBJ1-4	15	once	-	CASSTRTAYNEKLFF	TGTGCCAGTAGTACAAGGACAGCCTATAATGAAAAACTGTTTTTT
TRBV29-1	TRBJ2-3	15	once	-	CSVVGHSANTDTQYF	TGCAGCGTTGTAGGCCATAGCGCGAACACAGATACGCAGTATTTT
TRBV27	TRBJ1-2	14	-	-	CASRKPGLTYGYTF	TGTGCCAGCAGAAAACCGGGACTGACCTATGGCTACACCTTC
TRBV19	TRBJ1-2	13	-	TRBD1	CASSIVAGGGYTF	TGTGCCAGTAGTATTGTAGCAGGGGGCGGCTACACCTTC
TRBV5-1	TRBJ2-7	11	-	-	CASSLHYEQYF	TGCGCCAGCAGCTTGCACTACGAGCAGTACTTC
TRBV5-1	TRBJ1-6	15	-	-	CASSLGGYPNSPLHF	TGCGCCAGCAGCTTAGGGGGATACCCCAATTCACCCCTCCACTTT
TRBV18	TRBJ2-5	13	-	-	CASSPPRRETQYF	TGTGCCAGCTCACCACCGCGAAGAGAGACCCAGTACTTC
TRBV6-4	TRBJ1-5	12	many	-	CASTRGNQPQHF	TGTGCCAGCACCAGAGGGAATCAGCCCCAGCATTTT
TRBV6-5	TRBJ1-2	14	-	TRBD1	CASSYKPQGTGYTF	TGTGCCAGCAGTTACAAGCCACAGGGGACTGGCTACACCTTC
TRBV10-1	TRBJ2-1	14	-	TRBD2	CASSGTSGDNEQFF	TGCGCCAGCAGCGGGACTAGCGGGGACAATGAGCAGTTCTTC
TRBV6-5	TRBJ2-1	12	few	-	CASNSRVNEQFF	TGTGCCAGCAACTCTCGGGTCAATGAGCAGTTCTTC
TRBV10-3	TRBJ1-2	14	-	-	CAISPGREDYGYTF	TGTGCCATCAGTCCAGGGAGGGAGGACTATGGCTACACCTTC
TRBV2	TRBJ2-3	15	-	TRBD2	CASGGTSGGTDTQYF	TGTGCCAGCGGGGGGACTAGCGGAGGCACAGATACGCAGTATTTT
TRBV6-5	TRBJ2-5	15	few	-	CASSYSFSDRETQYF	TGTGCCAGCAGTTACTCGTTCTCCGACAGAGAGACCCAGTACTTC
TRBV2	TRBJ2-5	15	-	TRBD2	CASKPGLAGGETQYF	TGTGCCAGCAAGCCCGGGCTAGCGGGGGGGGAGACCCAGTACTTC
TRBV2	TRBJ1-5	14	-	-	CASSDRHSNQPQHF	TGTGCCAGCAGTGACAGACATAGCAATCAGCCCCAGCATTTT
TRBV11-3	TRBJ1-5	16	once	-	CASSLGERGINQPQHF	TGTGCCAGCAGCTTAGGAGAAAGGGGGATTAATCAGCCCCAGCATTTT
TRBV5-1	TRBJ2-7	12	-	-	CASSLIDNEQYF	TGCGCCAGCAGCTTGATAGATAACGAGCAGTACTTC